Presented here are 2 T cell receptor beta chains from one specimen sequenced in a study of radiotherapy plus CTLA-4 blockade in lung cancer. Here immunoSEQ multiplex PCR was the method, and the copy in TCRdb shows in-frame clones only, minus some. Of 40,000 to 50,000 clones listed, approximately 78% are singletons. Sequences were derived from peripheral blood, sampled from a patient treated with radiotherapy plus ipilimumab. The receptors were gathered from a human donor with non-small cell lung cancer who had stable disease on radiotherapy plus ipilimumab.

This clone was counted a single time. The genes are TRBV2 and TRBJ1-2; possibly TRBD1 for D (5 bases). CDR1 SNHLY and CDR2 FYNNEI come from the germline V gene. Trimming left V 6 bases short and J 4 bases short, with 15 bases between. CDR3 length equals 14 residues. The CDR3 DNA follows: TGTGCCAGCAGGGGGGGAGCAGATTCCTATGGCTACACCTTC. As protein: CASRGGADSYGYTF.

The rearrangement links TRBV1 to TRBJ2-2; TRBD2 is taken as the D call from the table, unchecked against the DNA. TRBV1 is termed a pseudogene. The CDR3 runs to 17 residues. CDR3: CTSSPGGLAGVGGELFF. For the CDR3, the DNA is TGCACCAGCAGCCCTGGGGGACTAGCGGGAGTCGGCGGGGAGCTGTTTTTT.